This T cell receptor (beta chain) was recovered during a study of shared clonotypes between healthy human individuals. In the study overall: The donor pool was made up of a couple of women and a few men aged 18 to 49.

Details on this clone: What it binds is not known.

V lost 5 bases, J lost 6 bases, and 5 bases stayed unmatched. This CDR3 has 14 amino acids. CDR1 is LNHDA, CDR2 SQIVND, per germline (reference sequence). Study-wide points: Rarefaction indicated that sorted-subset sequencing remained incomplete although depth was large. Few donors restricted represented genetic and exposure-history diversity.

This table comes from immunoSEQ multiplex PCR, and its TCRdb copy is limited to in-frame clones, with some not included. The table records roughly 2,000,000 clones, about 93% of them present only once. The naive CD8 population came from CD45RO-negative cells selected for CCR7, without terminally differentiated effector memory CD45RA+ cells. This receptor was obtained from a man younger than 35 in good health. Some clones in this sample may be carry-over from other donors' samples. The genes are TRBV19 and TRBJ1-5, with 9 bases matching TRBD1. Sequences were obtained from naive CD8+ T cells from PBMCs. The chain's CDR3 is CASSLQGAVQPQHF. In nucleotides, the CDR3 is TGTGCCAGTAGTTTACAGGGGGCGGTTCAGCCCCAGCATTTT.